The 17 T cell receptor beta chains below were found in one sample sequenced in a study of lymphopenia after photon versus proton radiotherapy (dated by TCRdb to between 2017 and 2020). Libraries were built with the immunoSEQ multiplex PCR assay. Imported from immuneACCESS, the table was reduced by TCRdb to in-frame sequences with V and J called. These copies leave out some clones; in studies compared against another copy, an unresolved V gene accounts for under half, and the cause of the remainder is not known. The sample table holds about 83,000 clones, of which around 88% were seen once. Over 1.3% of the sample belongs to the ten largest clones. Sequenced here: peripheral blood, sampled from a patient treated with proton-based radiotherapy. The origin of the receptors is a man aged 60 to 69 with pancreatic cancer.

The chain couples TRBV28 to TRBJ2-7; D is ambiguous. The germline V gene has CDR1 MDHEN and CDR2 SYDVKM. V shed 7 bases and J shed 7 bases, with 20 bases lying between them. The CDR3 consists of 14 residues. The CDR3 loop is CASTPGIRAQEQYF. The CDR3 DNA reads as TGTGCCAGCACCCCCGGAATAAGAGCGCAGGAGCAGTACTTC.

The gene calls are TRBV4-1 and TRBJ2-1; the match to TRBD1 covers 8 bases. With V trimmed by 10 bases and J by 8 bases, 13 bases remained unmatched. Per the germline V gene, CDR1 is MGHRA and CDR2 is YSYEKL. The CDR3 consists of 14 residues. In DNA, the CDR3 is TGCGCCACCCAGCAGGGGGCTAATTTCGATGAGCAGTTCTTC. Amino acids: CATQQGANFDEQFF.

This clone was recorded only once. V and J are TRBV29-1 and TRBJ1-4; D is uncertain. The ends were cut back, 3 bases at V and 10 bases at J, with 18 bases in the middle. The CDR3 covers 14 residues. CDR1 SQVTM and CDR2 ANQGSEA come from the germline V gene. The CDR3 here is CSVEVAGTAGKLFF. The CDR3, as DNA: TGCAGCGTTGAGGTCGCAGGCACCGCTGGAAAACTGTTTTTT.

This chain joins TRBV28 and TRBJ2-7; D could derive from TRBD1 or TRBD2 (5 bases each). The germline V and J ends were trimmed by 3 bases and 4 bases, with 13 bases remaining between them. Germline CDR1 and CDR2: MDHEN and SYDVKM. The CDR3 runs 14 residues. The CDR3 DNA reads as TGTGCCAGCAGTTTTTCGGGACCGTTATACGAGCAGTACTTC. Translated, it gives CASSFSGPLYEQYF.

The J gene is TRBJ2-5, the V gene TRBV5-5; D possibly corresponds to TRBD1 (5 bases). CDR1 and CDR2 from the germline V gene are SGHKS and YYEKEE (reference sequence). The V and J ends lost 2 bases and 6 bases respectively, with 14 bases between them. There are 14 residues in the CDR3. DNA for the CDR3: TGTGCCAGCAGCTTCAGGGATTCGGAGAAGACCCAGTACTTC. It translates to CASSFRDSEKTQYF.

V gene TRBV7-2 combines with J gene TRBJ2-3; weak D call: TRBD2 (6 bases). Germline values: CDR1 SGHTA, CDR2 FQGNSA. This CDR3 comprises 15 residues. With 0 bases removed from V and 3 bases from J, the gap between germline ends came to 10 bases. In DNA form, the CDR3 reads TGTGCCAGCAGCTTAGCTCCAGCGGGTACAGATACGCAGTATTTT. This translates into CASSLAPAGTDTQYF.

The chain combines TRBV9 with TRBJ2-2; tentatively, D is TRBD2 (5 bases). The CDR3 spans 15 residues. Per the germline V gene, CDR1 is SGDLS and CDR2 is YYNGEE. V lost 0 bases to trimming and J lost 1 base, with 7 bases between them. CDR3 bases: TGTGCCAGCAGCGTAGCCGGGGTGAACACCGGGGAGCTGTTTTTT. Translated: CASSVAGVNTGELFF. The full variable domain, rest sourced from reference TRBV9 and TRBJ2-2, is DSGVTQTPKHLITATGQRVTLRCSPRSGDLSVYWYQQSLDQGLQFLIQYYNGEERAKGNILERFSAQQFPDLHSELNLSSLELGDSALYFCASSVAGVNTGELFFGEGSRLTVL.

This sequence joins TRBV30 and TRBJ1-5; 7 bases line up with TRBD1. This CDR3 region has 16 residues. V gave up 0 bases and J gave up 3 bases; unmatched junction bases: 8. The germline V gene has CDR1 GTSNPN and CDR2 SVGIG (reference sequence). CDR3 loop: CAWSVLGDRDNQPQHF. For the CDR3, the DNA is TGTGCCTGGAGTGTACTCGGAGACAGGGACAATCAGCCCCAGCATTTT.

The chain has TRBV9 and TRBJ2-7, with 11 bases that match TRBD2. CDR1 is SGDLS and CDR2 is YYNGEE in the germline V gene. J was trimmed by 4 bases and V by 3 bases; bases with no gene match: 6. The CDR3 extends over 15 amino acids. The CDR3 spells CASSEGLAANYEQYF. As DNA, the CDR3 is TGTGCCAGCAGCGAGGGACTAGCGGCCAATTACGAGCAGTACTTC.

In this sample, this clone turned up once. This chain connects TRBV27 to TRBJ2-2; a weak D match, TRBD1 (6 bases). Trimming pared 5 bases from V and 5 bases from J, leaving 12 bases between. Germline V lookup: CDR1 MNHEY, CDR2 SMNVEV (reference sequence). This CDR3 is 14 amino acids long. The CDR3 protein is CASSRQDSTGELFF. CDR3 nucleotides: TGTGCCAGCAGTCGACAGGATAGTACCGGGGAGCTGTTTTTT.

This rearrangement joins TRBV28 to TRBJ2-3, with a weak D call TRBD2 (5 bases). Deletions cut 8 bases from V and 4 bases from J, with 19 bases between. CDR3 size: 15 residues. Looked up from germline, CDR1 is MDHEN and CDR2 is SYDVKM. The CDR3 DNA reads TGTGCCAGCGGCCCGCGAGGGAGAGTCTCAGATACGCAGTATTTT. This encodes CASGPRGRVSDTQYF.

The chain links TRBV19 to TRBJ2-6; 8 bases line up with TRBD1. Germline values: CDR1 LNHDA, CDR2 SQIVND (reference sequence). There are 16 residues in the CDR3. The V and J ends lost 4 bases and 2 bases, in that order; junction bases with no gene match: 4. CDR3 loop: CASSTPRGPGANVLTF. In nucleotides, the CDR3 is TGTGCCAGTAGTACCCCCAGGGGGCCTGGGGCCAACGTCCTGACTTTC.

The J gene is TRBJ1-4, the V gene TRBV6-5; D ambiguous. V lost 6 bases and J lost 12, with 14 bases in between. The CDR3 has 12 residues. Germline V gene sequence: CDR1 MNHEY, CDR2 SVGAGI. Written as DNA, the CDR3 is TGTGCCAGCAGCTCGAAAAGGCGGGAACTGTTTTTT. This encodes CASSSKRRELFF.

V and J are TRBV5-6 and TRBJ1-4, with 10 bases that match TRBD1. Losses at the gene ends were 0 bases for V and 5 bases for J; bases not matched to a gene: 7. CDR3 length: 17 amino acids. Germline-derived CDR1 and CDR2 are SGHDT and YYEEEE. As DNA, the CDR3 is TGTGCCAGCAGCTTGGTGGGGACAGGGGCCGCGAATGAAAAACTGTTTTTT. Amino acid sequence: CASSLVGTGAANEKLFF.

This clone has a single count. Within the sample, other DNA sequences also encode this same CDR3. The CDR3: CASSLVLGNEQFF. For the CDR3, the DNA is TGTGCCAGCAGCTTAGTGCTTGGCAATGAGCAGTTCTTC. This chain joins TRBV7-9 and TRBJ2-1, with no clear D. V shed 1 base and J shed 6 bases, with 7 bases lying between them. The CDR3 loop spans 13 amino acids. Germline V lookup: CDR1 SEHNR, CDR2 FQNEAQ (reference sequence).

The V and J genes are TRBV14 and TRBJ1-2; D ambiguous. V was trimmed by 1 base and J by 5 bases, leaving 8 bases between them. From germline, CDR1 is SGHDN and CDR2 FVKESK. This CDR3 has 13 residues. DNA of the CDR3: TGTGCCAGCAGCCAAGCCAAGGCATATGGCTACACCTTC. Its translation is CASSQAKAYGYTF.

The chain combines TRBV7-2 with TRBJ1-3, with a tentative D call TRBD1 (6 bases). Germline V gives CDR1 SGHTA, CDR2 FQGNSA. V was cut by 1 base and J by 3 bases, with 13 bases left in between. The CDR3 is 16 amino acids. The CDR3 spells CASSLVVGANGNTIYF. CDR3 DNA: TGTGCCAGCAGCTTAGTTGTGGGGGCGAATGGAAACACCATATATTTT.